The TCR beta chain described here comes from a study of blood T cell repertoires in COVID-19. About the study: Nucleic acid was either cDNA or gDNA, and it came from T cells, B-cell-depleted T cells, or PBMCs.

Generated by immunoSEQ multiplex PCR, the TCRdb table keeps only in-frame clones and is missing some. The repertoire holds 270,000 or so clones, under 90% seen once, with around 10% in the top ten. This clone was counted once. This CDR3 has 16 residues. Trimming removed 0 bases from V and 8 bases from J, with 17 bases in between. Germline CDR1 and CDR2: LGHDT and YNNKEL (reference sequence). The sequence was obtained from a young woman with COVID-19, enrolled during active disease. The chain combines TRBV3-1 (or the pseudogene TRBV3-2) with TRBJ2-1; weak D call: TRBD2 (5 bases). Material: peripheral blood. DNA for the CDR3: TGTGCCAGCAGCCAAGAAGGGAGTGTCCAAAGCGATGAGCAGTTCTTC. This translates into CASSQEGSVQSDEQFF.